Listed below are T cell receptor beta chains from one sample, sequenced in a study of blood T cells in healthy people across ages. One entry per CDR3 protein, called by TCRdb with MiXCR from the 5' RACE reads. Here the sample spans over a million distinct CDR3 sequences, more than 40% being singletons. The sequenced sample was blood. Every receptor here comes from an older woman in good health. Each CDR3 is given without its conserved first and last residue.

V gene: TRBV4-1
J gene: TRBJ2-3
CDR3 protein: ASSRSRLFLGTDAQY

V gene: TRBV6-5
J gene: TRBJ2-3
CDR3 protein: ASSPNWADTQY

V gene: TRBV5-1
J gene: TRBJ1-2
CDR3 protein: ASSLTENYGYT

V gene: TRBV20-1
J gene: TRBJ2-7
CDR3 protein: SAGGDRAYEQY

V gene: TRBV5-1
J gene: TRBJ2-3
CDR3 protein: ASIRGTGGLADTQY

V gene: TRBV15
J gene: TRBJ2-1
CDR3 protein: AAGAGIYNEQF

V gene: TRBV6-5
J gene: TRBJ1-5
CDR3 protein: ASSTQGFGNQPQH

V gene: TRBV7-9
J gene: TRBJ2-1
CDR3 protein: ASSLGATGGQGSYNEQF

V gene: TRBV11-2
J gene: TRBJ2-5
CDR3 protein: ASSLRGLKETQY

V gene: TRBV7-6
J gene: NA
CDR3 protein: ASSQAGPTYEQY

V gene: TRBV5-4
J gene: TRBJ2-7
CDR3 protein: ASSELPYYEQY

V gene: TRBV20-1
J gene: TRBJ2-7
CDR3 protein: SAEKPGQSSYEQY

V gene: TRBV25-1
J gene: TRBJ2-1
CDR3 protein: ASSDPGGPYNEQF

V gene: TRBV20-1
J gene: TRBJ2-3
CDR3 protein: SASSNRDSDTQY

V gene: TRBV27
J gene: TRBJ2-1
CDR3 protein: ASSLPSTNNEQF

V gene: TRBV12-3/TRBV12-4
J gene: TRBJ2-4
CDR3 protein: ASSRQGAKNIQY

V gene: TRBV7-6
J gene: NA
CDR3 protein: ASSSRSTGLPYEQY

V gene: TRBV20-1
J gene: TRBJ2-1
CDR3 protein: SARVTGRPYNEQF

V gene: TRBV12-5
J gene: TRBJ2-7
CDR3 protein: ASGWPRYRSGEY

V gene: TRBV6-1
J gene: TRBJ1-6
CDR3 protein: ASSDPPDRPSYNSPLH

V gene: TRBV2
J gene: TRBJ2-7
CDR3 protein: ASSAGGLSSYEQY

V gene: TRBV6-2/TRBV6-3
J gene: TRBJ2-1
CDR3 protein: ASRVDRTSYNEQF

V gene: TRBV2
J gene: TRBJ2-1
CDR3 protein: ASSYQPGPYNVQF

V gene: TRBV16
J gene: TRBJ2-7
CDR3 protein: ASSQADQTTYEQY

V gene: TRBV10-3
J gene: TRBJ1-4
CDR3 protein: AISEGTVDEKLF

V gene: TRBV5-1
J gene: TRBJ2-7
CDR3 protein: ASSVDSHYEQY

V gene: TRBV29-1
J gene: TRBJ1-4
CDR3 protein: SVEGLFGDEKLF

V gene: TRBV10-1
J gene: TRBJ2-6
CDR3 protein: ASSESRSGGANVLT

V gene: TRBV9
J gene: TRBJ2-1
CDR3 protein: ASSVVGQGVNEQF

V gene: TRBV27
J gene: TRBJ2-7
CDR3 protein: ASSFLGQVNIYEQY

V gene: TRBV4-2
J gene: TRBJ2-1
CDR3 protein: ASSQALATYNEQF

V gene: TRBV2
J gene: TRBJ2-7
CDR3 protein: ASSEGRLANYEQY

V gene: TRBV6-1
J gene: NA
CDR3 protein: ASSSGLLDEQY

V gene: TRBV4-2
J gene: TRBJ1-2
CDR3 protein: ASSPSSVGQNYGYT

V gene: TRBV10-3
J gene: TRBJ2-4
CDR3 protein: AISDPAAKNIQY

V gene: TRBV7-2
J gene: TRBJ2-2
CDR3 protein: ASSPGLAGGALGGELF

V gene: TRBV7-8
J gene: TRBJ2-7
CDR3 protein: ASSLSRAVYEQY

V gene: TRBV2
J gene: NA
CDR3 protein: ASSDTAGGGETQY

V gene: TRBV29-1
J gene: TRBJ2-6
CDR3 protein: SVEGSSSGANVLT

V gene: TRBV7-2
J gene: TRBJ2-7
CDR3 protein: ASSPQGGDYNEQY

V gene: TRBV6-5
J gene: TRBJ2-1
CDR3 protein: ASSTRDREDEQF

V gene: TRBV24-1
J gene: TRBJ2-1
CDR3 protein: ATSDPQQGISHNEQF

V gene: TRBV5-4
J gene: TRBJ2-7
CDR3 protein: ASTQDSSLEQY

V gene: TRBV29-1
J gene: TRBJ1-1
CDR3 protein: SVKWGSKNTEAF

V gene: TRBV14
J gene: NA
CDR3 protein: ASSHRVYRGTQY

V gene: TRBV7-9
J gene: TRBJ2-3
CDR3 protein: ASSDLAGADTQY

V gene: TRBV27
J gene: TRBJ1-4
CDR3 protein: ASSLGNRATNEKLF

V gene: TRBV28
J gene: NA
CDR3 protein: ASHSGYEQY

V gene: TRBV6-5
J gene: TRBJ1-1
CDR3 protein: ASSYSGQGYWNTEAF

V gene: TRBV27
J gene: TRBJ2-1
CDR3 protein: ASSLRRGEQF

V gene: TRBV20-1
J gene: TRBJ2-7
CDR3 protein: SARDIATSYEQY

V gene: TRBV6-2/TRBV6-3
J gene: TRBJ2-1
CDR3 protein: ASSYRVGKNEQF

V gene: TRBV4-1
J gene: TRBJ1-2
CDR3 protein: ASSQGGGHSNYGYT

V gene: TRBV6-6
J gene: TRBJ2-7
CDR3 protein: ASSYPKGAGVYEQY

V gene: TRBV12-3/TRBV12-4
J gene: NA
CDR3 protein: ASGAGPSEQY

V gene: TRBV7-2
J gene: TRBJ2-7
CDR3 protein: ASSLGQGSRRNEQY

V gene: TRBV27
J gene: TRBJ1-6
CDR3 protein: ASSRGGLRSPLH

V gene: TRBV2
J gene: TRBJ2-1
CDR3 protein: ASDSGNEQF

V gene: TRBV25-1
J gene: TRBJ2-3
CDR3 protein: ASGQGGSDTQY